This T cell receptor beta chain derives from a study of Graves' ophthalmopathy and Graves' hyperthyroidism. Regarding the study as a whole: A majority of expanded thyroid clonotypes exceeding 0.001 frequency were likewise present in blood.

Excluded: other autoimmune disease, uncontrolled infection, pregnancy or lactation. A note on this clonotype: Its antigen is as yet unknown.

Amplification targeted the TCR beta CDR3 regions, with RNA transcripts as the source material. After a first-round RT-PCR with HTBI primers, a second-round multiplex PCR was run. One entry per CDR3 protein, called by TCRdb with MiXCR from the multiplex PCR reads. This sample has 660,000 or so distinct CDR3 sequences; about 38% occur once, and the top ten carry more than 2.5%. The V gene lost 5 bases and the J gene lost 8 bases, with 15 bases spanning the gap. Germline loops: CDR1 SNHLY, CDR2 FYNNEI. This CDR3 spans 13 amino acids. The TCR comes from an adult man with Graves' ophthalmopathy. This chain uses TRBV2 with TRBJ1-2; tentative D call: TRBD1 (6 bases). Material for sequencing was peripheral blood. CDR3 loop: CASSTGTSRGYTF. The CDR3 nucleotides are TGTGCCAGCAGTACCGGGACAAGCCGCGGCTACACCTTC.